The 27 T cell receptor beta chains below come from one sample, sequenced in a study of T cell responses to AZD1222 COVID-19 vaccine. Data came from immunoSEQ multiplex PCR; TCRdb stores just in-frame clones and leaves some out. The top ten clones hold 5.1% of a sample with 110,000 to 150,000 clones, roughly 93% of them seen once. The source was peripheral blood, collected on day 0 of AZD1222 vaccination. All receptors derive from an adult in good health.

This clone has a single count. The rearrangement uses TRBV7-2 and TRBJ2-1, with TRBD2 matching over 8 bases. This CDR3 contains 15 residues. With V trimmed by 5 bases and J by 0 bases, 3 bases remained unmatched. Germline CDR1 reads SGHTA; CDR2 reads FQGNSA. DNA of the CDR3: TGTGCCAGCAGCGGGAGCGGGAGCTCCTACAATGAGCAGTTCTTC. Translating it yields CASSGSGSSYNEQFF.

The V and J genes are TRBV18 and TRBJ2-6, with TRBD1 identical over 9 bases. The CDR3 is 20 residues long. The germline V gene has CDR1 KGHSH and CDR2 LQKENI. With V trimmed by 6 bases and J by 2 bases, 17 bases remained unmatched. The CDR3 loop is CASSQGQGTHQEAGANVLTF. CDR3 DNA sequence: TGTGCCAGCTCTCAAGGACAGGGGACCCATCAGGAGGCTGGGGCCAACGTCCTGACTTTC. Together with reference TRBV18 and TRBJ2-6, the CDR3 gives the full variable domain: NAGVMQNPRHLVRRRGQEARLRCSPMKGHSHVYWYRQLPEEGLKFMVYLQKENIIDESGMPKERFSAEFPKEGPSILRIQQVVRGDSAAYFCASSQGQGTHQEAGANVLTFGAGSRLTVL.

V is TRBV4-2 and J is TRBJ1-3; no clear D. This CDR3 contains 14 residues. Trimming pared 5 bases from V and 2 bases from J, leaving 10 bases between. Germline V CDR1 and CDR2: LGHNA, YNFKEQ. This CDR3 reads CASSTGATGNTIYF. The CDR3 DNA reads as TGTGCCAGCAGCACGGGAGCTACTGGAAACACCATATATTTT.

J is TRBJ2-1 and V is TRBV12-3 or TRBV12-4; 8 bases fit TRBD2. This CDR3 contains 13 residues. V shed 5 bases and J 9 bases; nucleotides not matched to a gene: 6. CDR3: CASSLGTRLEQFF. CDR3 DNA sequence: TGTGCCAGCAGTCTTGGGACTAGACTTGAGCAGTTCTTC.

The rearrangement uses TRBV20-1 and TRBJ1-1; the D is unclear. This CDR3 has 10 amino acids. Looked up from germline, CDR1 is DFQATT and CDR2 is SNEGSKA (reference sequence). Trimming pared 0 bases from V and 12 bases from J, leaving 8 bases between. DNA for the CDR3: TGCAGTGCTAGAGAAGCCACCACTTTCTTT. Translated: CSAREATTFF.

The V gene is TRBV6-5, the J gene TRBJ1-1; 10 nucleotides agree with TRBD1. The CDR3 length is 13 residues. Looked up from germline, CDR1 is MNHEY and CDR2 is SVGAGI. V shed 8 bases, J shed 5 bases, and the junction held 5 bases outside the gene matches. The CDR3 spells CASRGTGETEAFF. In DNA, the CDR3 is TGTGCCAGCCGAGGGACAGGGGAAACTGAAGCTTTCTTT.

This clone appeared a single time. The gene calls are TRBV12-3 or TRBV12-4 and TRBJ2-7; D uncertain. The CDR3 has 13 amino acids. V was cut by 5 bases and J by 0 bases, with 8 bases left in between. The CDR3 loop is CASSPTPSYEQYF. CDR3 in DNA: TGTGCCAGCAGTCCAACCCCCTCCTACGAGCAGTACTTC.

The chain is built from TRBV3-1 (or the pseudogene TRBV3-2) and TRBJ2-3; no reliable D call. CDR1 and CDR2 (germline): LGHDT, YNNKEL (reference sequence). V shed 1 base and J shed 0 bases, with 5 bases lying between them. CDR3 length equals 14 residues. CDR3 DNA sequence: TGTGCCAGCAGCCAAGCGGGTAGCACAGATACGCAGTATTTT. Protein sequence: CASSQAGSTDTQYF.

Here the CDR3 DNA reads TGTGCCAGCAGCCAAGATGTGGCGATAGGATATGAAAAACTGTTTTTT. This translates into CASSQDVAIGYEKLFF. This chain connects TRBV3-1 (or the pseudogene TRBV3-2) to TRBJ1-4; no clear D. The germline V gene has CDR1 LGHDT and CDR2 YNNKEL (reference sequence). V lost 0 bases and J 6 bases, leaving 14 bases between the germline ends. This CDR3 contains 16 residues.

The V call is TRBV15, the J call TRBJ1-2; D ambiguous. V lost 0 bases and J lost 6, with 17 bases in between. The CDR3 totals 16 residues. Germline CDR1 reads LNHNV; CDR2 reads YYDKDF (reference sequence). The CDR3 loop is CATSRDPRGHLNGYTF. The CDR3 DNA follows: TGTGCCACCAGCAGAGACCCCAGAGGTCATTTGAATGGCTACACCTTC. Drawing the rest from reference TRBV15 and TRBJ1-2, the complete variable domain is DAMVIQNPRYQVTQFGKPVTLSCSQTLNHNVMYWYQQKSSQAPKLLFHYYDKDFNNEADTPDNFQSRRPNTSFCFLDIRSPGLGDTAMYLCATSRDPRGHLNGYTFGSGTRLTVV.

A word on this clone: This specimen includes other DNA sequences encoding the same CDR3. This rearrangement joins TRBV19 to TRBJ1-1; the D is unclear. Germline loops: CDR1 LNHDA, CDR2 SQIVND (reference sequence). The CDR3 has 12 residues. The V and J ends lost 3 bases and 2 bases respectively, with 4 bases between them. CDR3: CASSIRNTEAFF. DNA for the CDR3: TGTGCCAGTAGTATTAGAAACACTGAAGCTTTCTTT.

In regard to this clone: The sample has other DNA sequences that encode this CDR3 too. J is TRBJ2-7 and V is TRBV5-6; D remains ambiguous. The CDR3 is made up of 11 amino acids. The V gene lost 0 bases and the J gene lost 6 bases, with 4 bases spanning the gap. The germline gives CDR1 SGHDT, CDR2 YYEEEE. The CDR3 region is CASSLGGEQYF. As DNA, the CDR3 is TGTGCCAGCAGCTTGGGGGGCGAGCAGTACTTC.

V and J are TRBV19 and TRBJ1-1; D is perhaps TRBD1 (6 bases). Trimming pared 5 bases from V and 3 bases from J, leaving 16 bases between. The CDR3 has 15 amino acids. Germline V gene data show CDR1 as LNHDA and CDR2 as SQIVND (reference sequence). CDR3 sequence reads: CASSSNREEDTEAFF. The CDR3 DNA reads TGTGCCAGTAGTTCCAACAGGGAGGAGGACACTGAAGCTTTCTTT. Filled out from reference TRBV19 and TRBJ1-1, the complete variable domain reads DGGITQSPKYLFRKEGQNVTLSCEQNLNHDAMYWYRQDPGQGLRLIYYSQIVNDFQKGDIAEGYSVSREKKESFPLTVTSAQKNPTAFYLCASSSNREEDTEAFFGQGTRLTVV.

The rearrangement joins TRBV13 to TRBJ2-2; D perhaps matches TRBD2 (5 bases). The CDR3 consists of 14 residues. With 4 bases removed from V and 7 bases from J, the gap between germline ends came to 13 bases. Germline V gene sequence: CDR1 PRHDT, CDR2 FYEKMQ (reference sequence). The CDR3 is CASSSLGTGGELFF. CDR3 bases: TGTGCCAGCAGCTCACTAGGAACGGGCGGGGAGCTGTTTTTT.

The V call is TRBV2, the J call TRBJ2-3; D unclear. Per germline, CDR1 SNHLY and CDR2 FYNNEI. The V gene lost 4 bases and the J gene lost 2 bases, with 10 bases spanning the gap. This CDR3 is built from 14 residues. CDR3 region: CASSGVINTDTQYF. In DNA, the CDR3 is TGTGCCAGCAGTGGGGTAATTAACACAGATACGCAGTATTTT.

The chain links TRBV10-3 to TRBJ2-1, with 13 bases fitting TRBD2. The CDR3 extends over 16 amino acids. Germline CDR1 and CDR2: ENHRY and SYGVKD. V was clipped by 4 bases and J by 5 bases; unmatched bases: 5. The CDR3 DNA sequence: TGTGCCATCAGTGGGACTAGCGGGAGTGGGAACAATGAGCAGTTCTTC. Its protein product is CAISGTSGSGNNEQFF.

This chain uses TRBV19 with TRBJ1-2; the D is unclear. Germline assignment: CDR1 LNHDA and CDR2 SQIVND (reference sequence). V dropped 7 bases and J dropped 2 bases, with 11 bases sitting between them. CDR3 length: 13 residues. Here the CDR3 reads CASKSPGNYGYTF. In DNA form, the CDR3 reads TGTGCCAGTAAATCCCCGGGAAACTATGGCTACACCTTC.

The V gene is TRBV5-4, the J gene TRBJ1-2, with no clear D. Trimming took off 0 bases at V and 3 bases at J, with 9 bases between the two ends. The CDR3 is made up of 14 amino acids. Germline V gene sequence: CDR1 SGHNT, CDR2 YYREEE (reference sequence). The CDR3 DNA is TGTGCCAGCAGCTTGGGGGTGCAAGACTATGGCTACACCTTC. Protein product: CASSLGVQDYGYTF.

The CDR3 DNA sequence: TGTGCCAGCAGCCTCATTACCCAGTCGTACCAGTTCTTC. Amino acid sequence: CASSLITQSYQFF. V is TRBV4-2 and J is TRBJ2-1; D is undetermined. There are 13 residues in the CDR3. V dropped 4 bases and J dropped 13 bases, with 17 bases sitting between them. Germline V gene sequence: CDR1 LGHNA, CDR2 YNFKEQ.

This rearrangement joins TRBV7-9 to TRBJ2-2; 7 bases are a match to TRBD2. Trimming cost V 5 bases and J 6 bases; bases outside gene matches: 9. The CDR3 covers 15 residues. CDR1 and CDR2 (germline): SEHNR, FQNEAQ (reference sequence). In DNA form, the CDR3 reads TGTGCCAGCAGCGTGGGAGGGCCAAATGCCGGGGAGCTGTTTTTT. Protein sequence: CASSVGGPNAGELFF.

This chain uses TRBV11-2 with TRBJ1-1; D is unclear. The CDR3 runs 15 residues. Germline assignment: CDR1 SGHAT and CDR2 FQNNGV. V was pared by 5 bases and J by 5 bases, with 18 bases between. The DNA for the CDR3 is TGTGCCAGCAGCCTCCCAGGCTGGGTTAGGACTGAAGCTTTCTTT. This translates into CASSLPGWVRTEAFF.

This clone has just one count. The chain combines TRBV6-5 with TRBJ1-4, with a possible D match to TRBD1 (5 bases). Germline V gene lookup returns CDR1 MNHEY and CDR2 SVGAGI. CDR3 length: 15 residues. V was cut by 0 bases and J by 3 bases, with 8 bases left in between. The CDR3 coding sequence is TGTGCCAGCAGTTACTCTGGGGCCCCTAATGAAAAACTGTTTTTT. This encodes CASSYSGAPNEKLFF.

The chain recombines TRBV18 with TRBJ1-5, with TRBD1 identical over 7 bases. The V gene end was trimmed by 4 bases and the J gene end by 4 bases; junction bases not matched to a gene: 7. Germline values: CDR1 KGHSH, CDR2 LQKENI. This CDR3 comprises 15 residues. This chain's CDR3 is CASSLRQGRNQPQHF. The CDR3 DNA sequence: TGTGCCAGCTCACTACGACAGGGAAGAAATCAGCCCCAGCATTTT.

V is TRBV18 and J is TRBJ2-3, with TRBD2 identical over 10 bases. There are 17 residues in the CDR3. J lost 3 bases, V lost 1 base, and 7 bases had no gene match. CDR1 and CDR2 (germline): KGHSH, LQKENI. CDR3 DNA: TGTGCCAGCTCACCACGGGGACTAGCGCGGAGGACAGATACGCAGTATTTT. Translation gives CASSPRGLARRTDTQYF. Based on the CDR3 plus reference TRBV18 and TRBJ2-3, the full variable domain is NAGVMQNPRHLVRRRGQEARLRCSPMKGHSHVYWYRQLPEEGLKFMVYLQKENIIDESGMPKERFSAEFPKEGPSILRIQQVVRGDSAAYFCASSPRGLARRTDTQYFGPGTRLTVL.

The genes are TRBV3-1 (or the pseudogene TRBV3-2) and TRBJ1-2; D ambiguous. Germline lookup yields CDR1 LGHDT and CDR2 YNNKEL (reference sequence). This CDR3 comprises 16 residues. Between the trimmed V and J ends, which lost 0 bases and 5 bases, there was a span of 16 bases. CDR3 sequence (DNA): TGTGCCAGCAGCCAAGATATCATCCCCGTGGCATATGGCTACACCTTC. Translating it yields CASSQDIIPVAYGYTF.

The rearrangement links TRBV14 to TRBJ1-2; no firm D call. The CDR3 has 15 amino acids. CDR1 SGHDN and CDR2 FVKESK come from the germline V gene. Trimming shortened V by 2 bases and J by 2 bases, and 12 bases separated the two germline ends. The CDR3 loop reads CASSQLWPSNYGYTF. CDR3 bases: TGTGCCAGCAGCCAATTATGGCCGTCGAACTATGGCTACACCTTC. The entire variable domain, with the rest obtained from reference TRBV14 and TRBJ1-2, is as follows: EAGVTQFPSHSVIEKGQTVTLRCDPISGHDNLYWYRRVMGKEIKFLLHFVKESKQDESGMPNNRFLAERTGGTYSTLKVQPAELEDSGVYFCASSQLWPSNYGYTFGSGTRLTVV.

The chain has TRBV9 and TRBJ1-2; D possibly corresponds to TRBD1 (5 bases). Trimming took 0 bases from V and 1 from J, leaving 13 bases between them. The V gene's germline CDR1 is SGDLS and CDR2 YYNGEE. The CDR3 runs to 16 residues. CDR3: CASSVAARVINYGYTF. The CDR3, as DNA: TGTGCCAGCAGCGTAGCTGCCAGGGTAATTAACTATGGCTACACCTTC. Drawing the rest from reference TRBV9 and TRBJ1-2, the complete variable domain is DSGVTQTPKHLITATGQRVTLRCSPRSGDLSVYWYQQSLDQGLQFLIQYYNGEERAKGNILERFSAQQFPDLHSELNLSSLELGDSALYFCASSVAARVINYGYTFGSGTRLTVV.